The 24 T cell receptor beta chains presented below share a single source sample, sequenced in a study of cytomegalovirus exposure and HLA in healthy donors. The PCR was carried out with 60 Vbeta primers and 13 Jbeta primers. TCRdb keeps only in-frame clones here, not all; method: immunoSEQ multiplex PCR. The table has 150,000 to 250,000 clones, approximately 80% seen once. Sequenced input: PBMCs. These receptors were taken from a boy between 2 and 10 years old in good health and CMV-seronegative.

This sequence joins TRBV7-2 and TRBJ1-1, with D uncertain. V was cut by 1 base and J by 4 bases, with 16 bases left in between. Germline V gene data show CDR1 as SGHTA and CDR2 as FQGNSA. CDR3 length: 16 amino acids. Written as DNA, the CDR3 is TGTGCCAGCAGCTTAGGGTCCCTCCCGGCGGTCACTGAAGCTTTCTTT. Protein product: CASSLGSLPAVTEAFF.

This clone has a handful of counts. V usage is TRBV16 and J usage is TRBJ1-6, with a tentative D call TRBD1 (5 bases). Germline V gene lookup returns CDR1 KGHSY and CDR2 FQNENV. V lost 7 bases to trimming and J lost 7 bases, with 14 bases between them. The CDR3 extends over 14 amino acids. The DNA of the CDR3 is TGTGCCAGCACCCAGACAGAAATCAATTCACCCCTCCACTTT. Amino acids: CASTQTEINSPLHF.

The chain uses TRBV6-5 and TRBJ1-2, with TRBD1 matching 7 bases. Trimming took 2 bases from V and 2 from J; bases not matched to a gene: 2. CDR1 and CDR2 from the germline V gene are MNHEY and SVGAGI. The CDR3 loop spans 14 amino acids. The CDR3 DNA is TGTGCCAGCAGTTACGGCAGGGGGAACTATGGCTACACCTTC. Translation: CASSYGRGNYGYTF.

This clone came up once. The chain uses TRBV7-2 and TRBJ2-1; 9 positions match TRBD2. This CDR3 spans 18 amino acids. Trimming cost V 5 bases and J 9 bases; bases outside gene matches: 20. In germline, CDR1 is SGHTA, CDR2 FQGNSA. CDR3 in amino acids: CASSRKTLNSGGGGEQFF. CDR3 nucleotides: TGTGCCAGCAGCCGCAAAACCTTGAATAGCGGGGGTGGTGGTGAGCAGTTCTTC.

J is TRBJ1-5 and V is TRBV4-1; D perhaps matches TRBD1 (6 bases). The CDR3 spans 14 residues. The ends were cut back, 1 base at V and 6 bases at J, with 10 bases in the middle. Germline V gene lookup returns CDR1 MGHRA and CDR2 YSYEKL. The CDR3 DNA reads as TGCGCCAGCAGCCAAGGGGGGCATGGTCAGCCCCAGCATTTT. Translation gives CASSQGGHGQPQHF.

This chain connects TRBV19 to TRBJ1-6; D unclear. The V end was cut by 5 bases, the J end by 12 bases, with 11 bases between. The CDR3 is made up of 12 amino acids. Per germline, CDR1 LNHDA and CDR2 SQIVND (reference sequence). Written as DNA, the CDR3 is TGTGCCAGTAGTCCGGATCGGGGACCCCTCCACTTT. This codes for CASSPDRGPLHF.

V usage is TRBV11-1 and J usage is TRBJ2-5; D may be TRBD2 (7 bases). Between the trimmed V and J ends, which lost 7 bases and 5 bases, there was a span of 14 bases. Looked up from germline, CDR1 is SGHAT and CDR2 is FQDESV (reference sequence). The CDR3 contains 13 residues. CDR3 sequence: CASTGGPRETQYF. CDR3 bases: TGTGCCAGCACGGGGGGCCCTCGGGAGACCCAGTACTTC.

V is TRBV5-8 and J is TRBJ1-2; D is undetermined. Trimming removed 1 base from V and 6 bases from J, with 10 bases in between. This CDR3 spans 13 amino acids. Germline loops: CDR1 SGHTS, CDR2 YDEGEE. CDR3 protein: CASSLPQTNGYTF. CDR3 nucleotides: TGTGCCAGCAGCTTGCCCCAGACTAATGGCTACACCTTC.

CDR3 in amino acids: CASSYQAGDQPQHF. Here the CDR3 DNA reads TGTGCCAGCAGTTACCAGGCCGGGGATCAGCCCCAGCATTTT. The genes are TRBV6-5 and TRBJ1-5; D gene unclear. The CDR3 is 14 amino acids. The V and J ends lost 2 bases and 5 bases respectively, with 10 bases between them. Germline V CDR1 and CDR2: MNHEY, SVGAGI.

The chain is built from TRBV29-1 and TRBJ1-2, with TRBD1 matching over 7 bases. This CDR3 has 15 amino acids. Per the germline V gene, CDR1 is SQVTM and CDR2 is ANQGSEA. V lost 5 bases, J lost 4 bases, and 13 bases stayed unmatched. The CDR3 DNA reads as TGCAGCGTTCTCTTAACTCGGGGGACAGCCTATGGCTACACCTTC. Its protein is CSVLLTRGTAYGYTF.

As to this clone: At one boundary the junction diverges from the germline segment, which might be a read error. The genes are TRBV5-6 and TRBJ2-1; 11 bases map to TRBD1. Germline V lookup: CDR1 SGHDT, CDR2 YYEEEE. The CDR3 is made up of 14 amino acids. The CDR3 region has the DNA TGTGCCAGCAGATTGGGACAGGGGGTCTATGAGCAGTTCTTC. It is translated as CASRLGQGVYEQFF.

This clone showed up just a few times. V gene TRBV25-1 combines with J gene TRBJ1-6; TRBD1 might be the D (5 bases). The CDR3 loop spans 13 amino acids. Germline V lookup: CDR1 MGHDK, CDR2 SYGVNS. Trimming shortened V by 4 bases and J by 8 bases, and 9 bases separated the two germline ends. In nucleotides, the CDR3 is TGTGCCAGCAGTGTCGGGGGTGATTCACCCCTCCACTTT. This translates into CASSVGGDSPLHF.

V usage is TRBV15 and J usage is TRBJ2-2; D is uncertain. CDR3 length equals 13 residues. Trimming shortened V by 4 bases and J by 8 bases, and 11 bases separated the two germline ends. Germline V CDR1 and CDR2: LNHNV, YYDKDF (reference sequence). The CDR3 region is CATSTLPRGELFF. The CDR3 DNA reads as TGTGCCACCAGCACCTTACCGAGGGGGGAGCTGTTTTTT.

The V and J genes are TRBV7-2 and TRBJ2-3; D might be TRBD1 (5 bases). Germline CDR1 SGHTA, CDR2 FQGNSA. With 4 bases removed from V and 4 bases from J, the gap between germline ends came to 9 bases. The CDR3 runs to 13 residues. The CDR3 spells CASSSLGADTQYF. The CDR3 DNA follows: TGTGCCAGCAGCTCGTTAGGGGCAGATACGCAGTATTTT.

The CDR3 loop is CASRARPDNSPLHF. CDR3 in DNA: TGTGCCAGTAGGGCGCGGCCGGATAATTCACCCCTCCACTTT. The chain carries TRBV19 and TRBJ1-6; D gene unclear. The CDR3 spans 14 residues. Per the germline V gene, CDR1 is LNHDA and CDR2 is SQIVND (reference sequence). With 6 bases removed from V and 5 bases from J, the gap between germline ends came to 11 bases.

The J gene is TRBJ2-2, the V gene TRBV7-9; D may be TRBD2 (7 bases). The CDR3 is made up of 15 amino acids. The germline V and J ends were trimmed by 1 base and 10 bases, with 16 bases remaining between them. Germline CDR1 is SEHNR and CDR2 is FQNEAQ (reference sequence). The CDR3 DNA is TGTGCCAGCAGCTTAGGTACGCGGGGGCTCGAGGAGCTGTTTTTT. This encodes CASSLGTRGLEELFF.

The chain carries TRBV18 and TRBJ2-5, with D possibly matching TRBD1 (6 bases). The CDR3 has 15 amino acids. CDR1 is KGHSH, CDR2 LQKENI, per germline. Trimming cost V 5 bases and J 4 bases, with 17 bases left between them. The CDR3 bases are TGTGCCAGCTCAGATAACAGGGCGTCTGGAGAGACCCAGTACTTC. It is translated as CASSDNRASGETQYF. The whole variable domain, filled in from reference TRBV18 and TRBJ2-5, reads NAGVMQNPRHLVRRRGQEARLRCSPMKGHSHVYWYRQLPEEGLKFMVYLQKENIIDESGMPKERFSAEFPKEGPSILRIQQVVRGDSAAYFCASSDNRASGETQYFGPGTRLLVL.

This clone has more than one count but fewer than ten. The chain has TRBV10-3 and TRBJ1-6; 8 bases map to TRBD1. The germline gives CDR1 ENHRY, CDR2 SYGVKD. With V trimmed by 7 bases and J by 5 bases, 1 base remained unmatched. The CDR3 has 13 residues. The CDR3: CAIKQGDNSPLHF. In DNA form, the CDR3 reads TGTGCCATCAAACAGGGGGATAATTCACCCCTCCACTTT.

This clone has a single count. The CDR3 loop reads CASKSIALYEQYF. The CDR3 coding sequence is TGTGCCAGCAAGAGTATCGCACTCTACGAGCAGTACTTC. This chain uses TRBV6-1 with TRBJ2-7, with D unclear. Trimming left V 7 bases short and J 3 bases short, with 13 bases between. This CDR3 has 13 amino acids. In germline, CDR1 is MNHNS, CDR2 SASEGT.

This clone occurred once. The chain has TRBV6-5 and TRBJ2-6; D remains unclear. V lost 6 bases and J 0 bases, leaving 9 bases between the germline ends. The CDR3 extends over 15 amino acids. The germline gives CDR1 MNHEY, CDR2 SVGAGI. In DNA, the CDR3 is TGTGCCAGCAGCCGACGGAGCTCTGGGGCCAACGTCCTGACTTTC. Its protein is CASSRRSSGANVLTF.

Regarding this clone: The junction departs from germline at one end; a sequencing error may be responsible. The V call is TRBV18, the J call TRBJ1-5; D ambiguous. Looked up from germline, CDR1 is KGHSH and CDR2 is LQKENI. The CDR3 consists of 15 residues. CDR3 residues: CASSPRAVENQLQHF. CDR3 nucleotides: TGTGCCAGCTCACCACGGGCAGTCGAGAATCAGCTCCAGCATTTT.

The V gene is TRBV7-9, the J gene TRBJ1-5; TRBD1 aligns across 7 bases. Germline V gene lookup returns CDR1 SEHNR and CDR2 FQNEAQ (reference sequence). The CDR3 has 13 amino acids. V shed 6 bases and J 4 bases; nucleotides not matched to a gene: 3. CDR3 sequence (DNA): TGTGCCAGCAGTTGGACAGGTAATCAGCCCCAGCATTTT. Its translation is CASSWTGNQPQHF. The full variable domain, with the rest looked up from reference TRBV7-9 and TRBJ1-5, is DTGVSQNPRHKITKRGQNVTFRCDPISEHNRLYWYRQTLGQGPEFLTYFQNEAQLEKSRLLSDRFSAERPKGSFSTLEIQRTEQGDSAMYLCASSWTGNQPQHFGDGTRLSIL.

The sample holds a few counts of this clone. The chain has TRBV13 and TRBJ1-1; 8 bases are a match to TRBD1. This CDR3 is built from 18 residues. V was pared by 3 bases and J by 5 bases, with 17 bases of the junction left unmatched. Per the germline V gene, CDR1 is PRHDT and CDR2 is FYEKMQ (reference sequence). The CDR3 DNA reads as TGTGCCAGCAGCTTCCCTGGCCGATGGACAGGGAAGGATACTGAAGCTTTCTTT. Its translation: CASSFPGRWTGKDTEAFF.

In its sample, this clone was seen once. The chain's CDR3 is CASTSLGHVNQPQHF. CDR3 bases: TGTGCCAGCACCTCCCTCGGACACGTTAATCAGCCCCAGCATTTT. The gene calls are TRBV6-1 and TRBJ1-5, with D tentatively TRBD1 (5 bases). CDR1 and CDR2 from the germline V gene are MNHNS and SASEGT. CDR3 length: 15 amino acids. Between the trimmed V and J ends, which lost 7 bases and 4 bases, there was a span of 17 bases.